A few counts support the clone carrying this TCR beta chain. What it binds is unknown. The length of the CDR3 is 13 residues. Germline V lookup: CDR1 SGHAT, CDR2 FQNNGV. Deletions cut 0 bases from V and 5 bases from J, with 5 bases between. The source of the sample is a study of human T cells and chemical hapten exposure. About the research overall: Minor volume differences among pooled libraries chiefly drove per-sample TCR yield variation. Study conclusions and caveats: DPC sensitization produced no change in TCRs with frequency above 1 in 1000.

TCRdb recomputed calls from the RACE reads with MiXCR, one row per CDR3 protein. This sample has 75,000 to 90,000 distinct CDR3 sequences; about 12% occur once, and the top ten carry under 4%. Time point of the sample: patch test 1, 2 weeks after DPC sensitization. Treatment given: therapeutic diphenylcyclopropenone sensitization with weekly scalp DPC. The sequence was collected from a woman aged 55-69 years with alopecia areata. Some clones in this sample may be carry-over from other donors' samples. The material sequenced was whole blood, taken in connection with sensitization to the hapten diphenylcyclopropenone (DPC). The chain links TRBV11-2 to TRBJ2-1; D unclear. The CDR3, as DNA: TGTGCCAGCAGCTTAGACTTAAACAATGAGCAGTTCTTC. Its translation is CASSLDLNNEQFF. Combining the CDR3 with reference TRBV11-2 and TRBJ2-1 gives the whole variable domain EAGVAQSPRYKIIEKRQSVAFWCNPISGHATLYWYQQILGQGPKLLIQFQNNGVVDDSQLPKDRFSAERLKGVDSTLKIQPAKLEDSAVYLCASSLDLNNEQFFGPGTRLTVL.